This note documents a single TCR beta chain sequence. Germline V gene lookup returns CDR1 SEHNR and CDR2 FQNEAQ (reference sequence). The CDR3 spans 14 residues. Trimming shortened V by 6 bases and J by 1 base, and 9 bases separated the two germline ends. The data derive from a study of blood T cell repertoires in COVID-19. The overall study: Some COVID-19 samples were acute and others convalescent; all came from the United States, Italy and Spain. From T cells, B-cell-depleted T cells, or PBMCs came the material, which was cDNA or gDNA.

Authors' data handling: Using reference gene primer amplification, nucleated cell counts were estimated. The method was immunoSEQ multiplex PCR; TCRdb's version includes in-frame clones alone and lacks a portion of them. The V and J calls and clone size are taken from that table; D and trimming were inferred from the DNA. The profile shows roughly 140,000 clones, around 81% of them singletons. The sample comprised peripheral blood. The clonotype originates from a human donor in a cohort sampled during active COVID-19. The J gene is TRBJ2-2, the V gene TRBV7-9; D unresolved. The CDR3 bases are TGTGCCAGCAGTCCGCGGATGAACACCGGGGAGCTGTTTTTT. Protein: CASSPRMNTGELFF.